This passage covers 24 T cell receptor beta chains from one sample sequenced in a study of T-cell memory formation after mild COVID-19. MiXCR was run by TCRdb on the 5' RACE reads, yielding one entry per CDR3 protein. This table holds some 350,000 distinct CDR3 sequences, 10% to 15% found once. The specimen was PBMCs or a T cell subset sorted from them (not recorded which). These receptors originate from a man between 18 and 35 years old who had mild COVID-19 (a few samples of this study predate the infection). Cell type and time point are not known.

This clonotype was recorded a few times. The chain has TRBV7-9 and TRBJ2-5, with a weak D call TRBD1 (5 bases). Trimming shortened V by 5 bases and J by 2 bases, and 15 bases separated the two germline ends. Germline lookup yields CDR1 SEHNR and CDR2 FQNEAQ (reference sequence). The CDR3 runs 15 residues. The CDR3 DNA is TGTGCCAGCAGCCGCTCTACAGGCAGGCAAGAGACCCAGTACTTC. Its translation: CASSRSTGRQETQYF.

This clonotype occurred a few times. V usage is TRBV11-1 and J usage is TRBJ2-3; D possibly corresponds to TRBD2 (6 bases). Germline V gene sequence: CDR1 SGHAT, CDR2 FQDESV (reference sequence). The CDR3 is 14 residues long. V gave up 5 bases and J gave up 1 base, with 10 bases separating them. The CDR3 loop is CASSPRERTDTQYF. The CDR3 DNA follows: TGTGCCAGCAGCCCCCGGGAGCGCACAGATACGCAGTATTTT.

The chain is built from TRBV12-3 or TRBV12-4 and TRBJ1-5, with 7 positions matching TRBD1. Trimming cost V 5 bases and J 8 bases; bases outside gene matches: 9. This CDR3 region has 14 residues. CDR3 amino acids: CASSPATGWEPQHF. The CDR3 DNA is TGTGCCAGCAGTCCAGCGACAGGGTGGGAGCCCCAGCATTTT.

This clonotype was found a few times. The genes are TRBV5-1 and TRBJ2-3; weak D call: TRBD2 (5 bases). The CDR3 loop spans 16 amino acids. V lost 4 bases, J lost 6 bases, and 21 bases lay in between. CDR1 is SGHRS and CDR2 is YFSETQ in the germline V gene. DNA of the CDR3: TGCGCCAGCAGCCCCCCCCAGAGAGGGAATGAGGATACGCAGTATTTT. Translating it yields CASSPPQRGNEDTQYF.

This clonotype showed up just a few times. The rearrangement uses TRBV4-2 and TRBJ2-3, with a tentative D call TRBD2 (6 bases). The V end lost 5 bases, the J end lost 2 bases, and 20 bases lay between the germline ends. This CDR3 has 17 residues. Germline V gene sequence: CDR1 LGHNA, CDR2 YNFKEQ. The CDR3 DNA reads TGTGCCAGCAGCTCGGGACGAGCGGGTGCTCTCACAGATACGCAGTATTTT. It encodes CASSSGRAGALTDTQYF.

This clonotype was detected only a few times. The chain carries TRBV7-3 and TRBJ1-1; D remains ambiguous. CDR1 and CDR2 from the germline V gene are SGHTA and FQGTGA. The length of the CDR3 is 13 residues. The V end lost 5 bases, the J end lost 1 base, and 8 bases lay between the germline ends. The CDR3, as DNA: TGTGCCAGCAGCATCTCAGAGAACACTGAAGCTTTCTTT. Translated: CASSISENTEAFF.

The chain recombines TRBV2 with TRBJ1-6; D not resolved. CDR3 length equals 13 residues. CDR1 is SNHLY and CDR2 is FYNNEI in the germline V gene. V shed 6 bases and J shed 7 bases, with 10 bases lying between them. The CDR3 here is CASRADGNSPLHF. Written as DNA, the CDR3 is TGTGCCAGCAGAGCCGACGGGAATTCACCCCTCCACTTT.

This clonotype was counted a few times. V usage is TRBV3-1 and J usage is TRBJ2-3; no reliable D call. Germline V gives CDR1 LGHDT, CDR2 YNNKEL (reference sequence). The CDR3 length is 15 residues. V was trimmed by 0 bases and J by 1 base, leaving 8 bases between them. The chain's CDR3 is CASSQEGGGTDTQYF. DNA of the CDR3: TGTGCCAGCAGCCAAGAGGGTGGAGGCACAGATACGCAGTATTTT.

CDR3 nucleotides: TGTGCCAGCCGGGGGGCTCGTAGCACAGATACGCAGTATTTT. Protein product: CASRGARSTDTQYF. The V call is TRBV2, the J call TRBJ2-3, with D tentatively TRBD2 (7 bases). Germline CDR1 is SNHLY and CDR2 is FYNNEI. V dropped 8 bases and J dropped 0 bases, with 12 bases sitting between them. This CDR3 region has 14 residues.

This clonotype was recorded a few times. V is TRBV20-1 and J is TRBJ2-5, with a tentative D call TRBD1 (5 bases). The CDR3 loop spans 13 amino acids. The V end was cut by 2 bases, the J end by 4 bases, with 11 bases between. Germline loops: CDR1 DFQATT, CDR2 SNEGSKA (reference sequence). CDR3 in DNA: TGCAGTGCTAGACAGGGTGGCGGAGAGACCCAGTACTTC. Translating it yields CSARQGGGETQYF.

This clonotype has more than one count but fewer than ten. The J gene is TRBJ2-7, the V gene TRBV5-6; D might be TRBD1 (5 bases). CDR1 and CDR2 (germline): SGHDT, YYEEEE. The germline V and J ends were trimmed by 4 bases and 3 bases, with 20 bases remaining between them. This CDR3 spans 16 amino acids. CDR3 bases: TGTGCCAGCAGCGCCTTGTCAGGGTATCGGAACTACGAGCAGTACGTC. It yields the protein CASSALSGYRNYEQYV.

This chain uses TRBV5-1 with TRBJ1-1, with 9 positions matching TRBD1. The J segment lost 5 bases and the V segment lost 4 bases, leaving 6 bases of the junction unmatched. This CDR3 has 14 amino acids. Germline CDR1 reads SGHRS; CDR2 reads YFSETQ. As DNA, the CDR3 is TGCGCCAGCAGCCAGGGTGGGACAGGGACTGAAGCTTTCTTT. This translates into CASSQGGTGTEAFF.

The rearrangement links TRBV4-2 to TRBJ1-5; D is ambiguous. V shed 1 base and J shed 0 bases, with 10 bases lying between them. Germline V gene lookup returns CDR1 LGHNA and CDR2 YNFKEQ. This CDR3 spans 16 amino acids. CDR3 amino acids: CASSQGARYSNQPQHF. In DNA form, the CDR3 reads TGTGCCAGCAGCCAAGGGGCTAGGTATAGCAATCAGCCCCAGCATTTT.

This clonotype came up once. The chain's CDR3 is CASSSPGQDNGYTF. As DNA, the CDR3 is TGTGCCAGCAGCAGCCCTGGACAGGACAATGGCTACACCTTC. The gene calls are TRBV12-3 or TRBV12-4 and TRBJ1-2, with 7 positions matching TRBD1. The CDR3 sequence is 14 residues long. V lost 6 bases and J lost 6; bases outside the gene matches: 10.

The V gene is TRBV7-9, the J gene TRBJ1-1, with D perhaps TRBD1 (5 bases). The CDR3 contains 15 residues. Germline lookup yields CDR1 SEHNR and CDR2 FQNEAQ (reference sequence). Trimming took off 3 bases at V and 6 bases at J, with 17 bases between the two ends. CDR3 region: CASSFLSGGRPEAFF. CDR3 sequence (DNA): TGTGCCAGCAGCTTCCTTTCCGGGGGTCGTCCTGAAGCTTTCTTT.

The chain employs TRBV11-1 and TRBJ2-1, with TRBD1 as a possible D gene (7 bases). CDR3 length equals 14 residues. Germline loops: CDR1 SGHAT, CDR2 FQDESV (reference sequence). The ends were cut back, 6 bases at V and 9 bases at J, with 18 bases in the middle. CDR3 residues: CASRSPSGGSEQFF. In nucleotides, the CDR3 is TGTGCCAGCAGATCTCCTTCAGGGGGGAGTGAGCAGTTCTTC.

This clonotype appeared a single time. V is TRBV20-1 and J is TRBJ1-2; possibly TRBD1 for D (6 bases). Germline V gene sequence: CDR1 DFQATT, CDR2 SNEGSKA (reference sequence). The CDR3 is 15 residues long. The germline V and J ends were trimmed by 0 bases and 6 bases, with 17 bases remaining between them. CDR3 nucleotides: TGCAGTGCTAGAGATCTATGGGGGGGCCCCCATGGCTACACCTTC. Translating it yields CSARDLWGGPHGYTF.

The genes are TRBV15 and TRBJ2-7, with TRBD1 matching 9 bases. The CDR3 contains 16 residues. Germline V CDR1 and CDR2: LNHNV, YYDKDF (reference sequence). The V and J ends lost 2 bases and 2 bases, in that order; junction bases with no gene match: 7. This CDR3 reads CATSRNHDRGTYEQYF. The CDR3 DNA reads as TGTGCCACCAGCAGAAATCACGACAGGGGGACCTACGAGCAGTACTTC.

The V gene is TRBV5-1, the J gene TRBJ2-2; D gene uncertain. The ends were cut back, 4 bases at V and 6 bases at J, with 10 bases in the middle. Germline V gene sequence: CDR1 SGHRS, CDR2 YFSETQ. CDR3 length equals 13 residues. CDR3 DNA: TGCGCCAGCAGCACCCCCAGGTCCGGGGAGCTGTTTTTT. This encodes CASSTPRSGELFF.

This clonotype was counted between two and nine times. CDR3 bases: TGTGCCACCAGCACTAGACAGGGAAAGACTGAAGCTTTCTTT. Protein: CATSTRQGKTEAFF. The chain recombines TRBV15 with TRBJ1-1; 7 nucleotides align to TRBD1. V was clipped by 4 bases and J by 5 bases; unmatched bases: 7. The germline V gene encodes CDR1 LNHNV and CDR2 YYDKDF (reference sequence). The length of the CDR3 is 14 residues.

This chain links TRBV9 with TRBJ2-1; TRBD1 might be the D (5 bases). Germline values: CDR1 SGDLS, CDR2 YYNGEE. Trimming removed 4 bases at V and 10 bases at J, with 18 bases between. The CDR3 consists of 14 residues. The DNA for the CDR3 is TGTGCCAGCAGCCCAACGGGCAGGGTGAGGGAGCAGTTCTTC. Its protein is CASSPTGRVREQFF.

This clonotype was counted a few times. CDR3 protein: CASSETISYEQYF. In DNA, the CDR3 is TGTGCCAGCAGTGAGACCATCTCCTACGAGCAGTACTTC. The V call is TRBV2, the J call TRBJ2-7; D unclear. This CDR3 is 13 amino acids long. V was trimmed by 3 bases and J by 0 bases, leaving 6 bases between them. The V gene's germline CDR1 is SNHLY and CDR2 FYNNEI.

This clonotype came up a few times. CDR3 residues: CASSQDYGQAYEQYV. The CDR3 region has the DNA TGCGCCAGCAGCCAAGATTACGGACAGGCCTACGAGCAGTACGTC. The rearrangement links TRBV4-3 to TRBJ2-7; the match to TRBD1 covers 7 bases. The ends lost 0 bases at V and 2 bases at J; junction bases unmatched: 4. The V gene's germline CDR1 is LGHNA and CDR2 YSLEER. The length of the CDR3 is 15 residues.

J is TRBJ2-3 and V is TRBV4-2, with TRBD2 matching over 9 bases. This CDR3 has 17 residues. The ends lost 4 bases at V and 5 bases at J; junction bases unmatched: 13. Per the germline V gene, CDR1 is LGHNA and CDR2 is YNFKEQ. As DNA, the CDR3 is TGTGCCAGCAGCCCCAACGCCAAAGCGGGGGGAGGAGATACGCAGTATTTT. Amino acid sequence: CASSPNAKAGGGDTQYF.